Here is one TCR beta chain with its context. It was version v3.0 of the immunoSEQ assay that was run at survey level. Sequencing had a target that covered about 40,000-55,000 T-cell genomes per sample. Repertoires were generated with immunoSEQ multiplex PCR, while TCRdb's copy carries only in-frame clones and drops some. The sample has around 30,000 clones, around 80% seen once. This specimen comes from a study of long-term antiretroviral therapy in people with HIV. Germline loops: CDR1 MDHEN, CDR2 SYDVKM. V dropped 5 bases and J dropped 8 bases, with 9 bases sitting between them. The CDR3 is 11 amino acids.

The sequencing here drew on unsorted PBMCs, taken 1.5 years before starting antiretroviral therapy. The sequence derives from a man aged 18 to 29 with HIV. The chain is built from TRBV28 and TRBJ1-2, with no clear D. CDR3 sequence: CASSDEWGYTF. The DNA of the CDR3 is TGTGCCAGCAGTGACGAGTGGGGCTACACCTTC.